Below, 27 T cell receptor beta chains from the same sample are listed, as sequenced in a study of blood T cell repertoires in COVID-19. Here immunoSEQ multiplex PCR was the method, and the copy in TCRdb shows in-frame clones only, minus some. The data contain roughly 300,000 clones, 70% to 90% of them singletons. Input material: PBMCs or T cells enriched from blood (not recorded which). These receptors were taken from a woman between 25 and 40 years old who had recovered from COVID-19.

The chain combines TRBV18 with TRBJ2-5, with 11 bases identical to TRBD2. The germline gives CDR1 KGHSH, CDR2 LQKENI. V dropped 1 base and J dropped 5; count of bases not matched to a gene: 15. The CDR3 runs to 19 residues. This chain's CDR3 is CASSPRPSGGPHGTETQYF. The CDR3, as DNA: TGTGCCAGCTCACCACGTCCTAGCGGGGGGCCGCATGGTACGGAGACCCAGTACTTC.

This chain connects TRBV27 to TRBJ2-3; perhaps TRBD1 as D (6 bases). Deletions cut 5 bases from V and 6 bases from J, with 12 bases between. Germline values: CDR1 MNHEY, CDR2 SMNVEV (reference sequence). The CDR3 runs 13 residues. CDR3: CASSVTGLDTQYF. The CDR3 DNA follows: TGTGCCAGCAGTGTGACAGGCTTGGATACGCAGTATTTT.

The chain recombines TRBV24-1 with TRBJ2-1; D is possibly TRBD2 (6 bases). Germline V gives CDR1 KGHDR, CDR2 SFDVKD. This CDR3 comprises 16 residues. Trimming removed 3 bases from V and 1 base from J, with 12 bases in between. As DNA, the CDR3 is TGTGCCACCAGTGATCCGTCGGGGGAGTCCTACAATGAGCAGTTCTTC. This codes for CATSDPSGESYNEQFF.

The chain employs TRBV7-9 and TRBJ1-1; a possible D gene is TRBD1 (6 bases). The CDR3 is 16 amino acids. The germline V gene encodes CDR1 SEHNR and CDR2 FQNEAQ (reference sequence). V lost 5 bases and J 2 bases, leaving 18 bases between the germline ends. The CDR3 nucleotides read TGTGCCAGCAGCGCCCCGCCGGGACACCAAAACACTGAAGCTTTCTTT. Amino acid sequence: CASSAPPGHQNTEAFF. Filled out from reference TRBV7-9 and TRBJ1-1, the complete variable domain reads DTGVSQNPRHKITKRGQNVTFRCDPISEHNRLYWYRQTLGQGPEFLTYFQNEAQLEKSRLLSDRFSAERPKGSFSTLEIQRTEQGDSAMYLCASSAPPGHQNTEAFFGQGTRLTVV.

J is TRBJ1-4 and V is TRBV10-3, with 10 bases lining up with TRBD1. The CDR3 has 17 residues. V was pared by 8 bases and J by 2 bases, with 11 bases of the junction left unmatched. CDR1 is ENHRY, CDR2 SYGVKD, per germline. The CDR3 sequence is CAIGPGTGVATNEKLFF. Written as DNA, the CDR3 is TGTGCCATCGGACCCGGGACAGGGGTGGCCACTAATGAAAAACTGTTTTTT.

CDR3 sequence: CASSLQGANYGYTF. The CDR3 DNA reads TGTGCCAGTAGCTTACAGGGCGCTAACTATGGCTACACCTTC. This chain connects TRBV19 to TRBJ1-2; tentative D call: TRBD1 (6 bases). V lost 6 bases, J lost 0 bases, and 11 bases lay in between. There are 14 residues in the CDR3. CDR1 is LNHDA, CDR2 SQIVND, per germline (reference sequence).

The genes are TRBV6-6 and TRBJ1-2; 7 bases line up with TRBD1. V was pared by 5 bases and J by 3 bases, with 3 bases of the junction left unmatched. This CDR3 has 13 amino acids. Germline CDR1 is MNHNY and CDR2 is SVGAGI (reference sequence). The DNA for the CDR3 is TGTGCCAGCAGTGGACAGGCAGACTATGGCTACACCTTC. Its protein is CASSGQADYGYTF.

This clone was counted between two and nine times. V gene TRBV4-2 combines with J gene TRBJ2-3; tentatively, D is TRBD2 (6 bases). Trimming took 0 bases from V and 1 from J, leaving 14 bases between them. Germline-derived CDR1 and CDR2 are LGHNA and YNFKEQ. The CDR3 sequence is 17 residues long. The CDR3 DNA is TGTGCCAGCAGCCAAGATCGACTAGTCGAGCGCACAGATACGCAGTATTTT. This sequence encodes CASSQDRLVERTDTQYF.

The V and J genes are TRBV30 and TRBJ1-2; no clear D gene. The CDR3 consists of 12 residues. V dropped 0 bases and J dropped 8 bases, with 10 bases sitting between them. The germline CDR1 and CDR2 sequences are GTSNPN and SVGIG (reference sequence). The CDR3 protein is CAWSVGQMGYTF. CDR3 nucleotides: TGTGCCTGGAGTGTTGGGCAGATGGGCTACACCTTC.

This chain joins TRBV29-1 and TRBJ1-2; 7 nucleotides line up with TRBD1. J gave up 7 bases and V 2 bases, and 7 bases lay outside the gene matches. Germline V gene data show CDR1 as SQVTM and CDR2 as ANQGSEA. CDR3 length: 13 residues. CDR3: CSVEPTGLVGYTF. CDR3 DNA sequence: TGCAGCGTTGAACCGACAGGGTTAGTTGGCTACACCTTC. Using reference TRBV29-1 and TRBJ1-2 for the parts outside the CDR3, the full variable domain is SAVISQKPSRDICQRGTSLTIQCQVDSQVTMMFWYRQQPGQSLTLIATANQGSEATYESGFVIDKFPISRPNLTFSTLTVSNMSPEDSSIYLCSVEPTGLVGYTFGSGTRLTVV.

This clone was detected only once. This chain links TRBV30 with TRBJ1-2, with 8 bases matching TRBD1. Looked up from germline, CDR1 is GTSNPN and CDR2 is SVGIG (reference sequence). Germline trimming cut 3 bases from V and 4 bases from J; bases unmatched to any gene: 4. The CDR3 totals 13 residues. CDR3 DNA sequence: TGTGCCTGGAGGGGAGGGACAGGCTATGGCTACACCTTC. It specifies CAWRGGTGYGYTF.

This sequence joins TRBV4-3 and TRBJ1-6, with D possibly TRBD1 on 5 matching bases. Germline V CDR1 and CDR2: LGHNA, YSLEER. The CDR3 is 17 amino acids. V was cut by 1 base and J by 3 bases, with 13 bases left in between. CDR3 protein: CASSQGSGGGYNSPLHF. DNA for the CDR3: TGCGCCAGCAGCCAAGGTTCCGGGGGAGGCTATAATTCACCCCTCCACTTT.

The V call is TRBV19, the J call TRBJ1-5; D possibly corresponds to TRBD1 (6 bases). V lost 2 bases to trimming and J lost 2 bases, with 10 bases between them. The CDR3 length is 15 residues. Looked up from germline, CDR1 is LNHDA and CDR2 is SQIVND (reference sequence). The CDR3 loop is CASSISRGGNQPQHF. As DNA, the CDR3 is TGTGCCAGTAGTATAAGCAGGGGCGGCAATCAGCCCCAGCATTTT.

The genes are TRBV7-2 and TRBJ1-1, with TRBD1 matching 8 bases. J gave up 8 bases and V 4 bases, and 6 bases lay outside the gene matches. Germline V gene data show CDR1 as SGHTA and CDR2 as FQGNSA. The length of the CDR3 is 13 residues. CDR3 amino acids: CASSSHGQGEAFF. In DNA, the CDR3 is TGTGCCAGCAGCTCCCATGGACAGGGAGAAGCTTTCTTT.

This clone was seen a few times. J is TRBJ2-7 and V is TRBV30; 12 bases align to TRBD1. CDR1 and CDR2 from the germline V gene are GTSNPN and SVGIG (reference sequence). This CDR3 has 14 amino acids. After removal of 5 bases from V and 6 bases from J, the junction contained 8 bases not matched to a gene. Here the CDR3 DNA reads TGTGCCTGGGAAATCGGGACAGGGGGCGGCGAGCAGTACTTC. It is translated as CAWEIGTGGGEQYF.

The chain couples TRBV2 to TRBJ2-7; no clear D. Looked up from germline, CDR1 is SNHLY and CDR2 is FYNNEI. The V end lost 6 bases, the J end lost 3 bases, and 9 bases lay between the germline ends. This CDR3 contains 12 residues. CDR3 loop: CASSSPIYEQYF. In nucleotides, the CDR3 is TGTGCCAGCAGCTCTCCTATCTACGAGCAGTACTTC.

In its sample, this clone was seen once. The gene calls are TRBV5-4 and TRBJ2-5; possible D gene TRBD2, 6 bases. Germline V gene data show CDR1 as SGHNT and CDR2 as YYREEE (reference sequence). The V end lost 7 bases, the J end lost 3 bases, and 16 bases lay between the germline ends. The CDR3 length is 14 residues. CDR3 residues: CASRPRGGEETQYF. In nucleotides, the CDR3 is TGTGCCAGCCGCCCGCGGGGCGGGGAAGAGACCCAGTACTTC.

This chain joins TRBV5-8 and TRBJ1-5; weak D call: TRBD1 (5 bases). With 0 bases removed from V and 6 bases from J, the gap between germline ends came to 7 bases. The CDR3 is 13 residues long. Germline CDR1 and CDR2: SGHTS and YDEGEE. In DNA form, the CDR3 reads TGTGCCAGCAGCTTGGCAGGGATTCAGCCCCAGCATTTT. Protein sequence: CASSLAGIQPQHF.

The chain uses TRBV7-3 and TRBJ2-5; 10 nucleotides align to TRBD1. V shed 1 base, J shed 4 bases, and the junction held 9 bases outside the gene matches. Per the germline V gene, CDR1 is SGHTA and CDR2 is FQGTGA. The CDR3 has 17 amino acids. The CDR3: CASSLRGTGANGETQYF. CDR3 DNA: TGTGCCAGCAGCTTAAGAGGGACAGGGGCGAATGGAGAGACCCAGTACTTC.

V gene TRBV6-5 combines with J gene TRBJ2-7; TRBD1 agrees at 10 bases. Trimming at V came to 5 bases and at J to 0 bases, leaving 4 bases not matched to a gene. The CDR3 sequence is 15 residues long. Germline values: CDR1 MNHEY, CDR2 SVGAGI. This CDR3 is CASSSRDRGSYEQYF. The CDR3, as DNA: TGTGCCAGCAGTAGCCGGGACAGGGGCTCCTACGAGCAGTACTTC.

This CDR3 is CASAGGGEQYF. DNA of the CDR3: TGTGCCAGCGCAGGGGGCGGGGAGCAGTACTTC. V gene TRBV6-5 combines with J gene TRBJ2-7, with 8 bases lining up with TRBD1. The CDR3 totals 11 residues. Losses at the gene ends were 8 bases for V and 7 bases for J; bases not matched to a gene: 4. Germline V gene lookup returns CDR1 MNHEY and CDR2 SVGAGI.

This clone was counted between two and nine times. This chain joins TRBV19 and TRBJ1-5; D is possibly TRBD1 (5 bases). The V end lost 3 bases, the J end lost 2 bases, and 14 bases lay between the germline ends. Germline-derived CDR1 and CDR2 are LNHDA and SQIVND (reference sequence). The CDR3 is 16 residues long. The chain's CDR3 is CASSMHQGGGNQPQHF. DNA of the CDR3: TGTGCCAGTAGTATGCACCAGGGCGGGGGCAATCAGCCCCAGCATTTT.

The V gene is TRBV27, the J gene TRBJ2-1; D might be TRBD1 (5 bases). The CDR3 has 13 residues. The germline V gene has CDR1 MNHEY and CDR2 SMNVEV (reference sequence). V shed 6 bases and J shed 3 bases, with 9 bases lying between them. The DNA for the CDR3 is TGTGCCAGCAGGGACAATGGCTACAATGAGCAGTTCTTC. This codes for CASRDNGYNEQFF.

This chain connects TRBV21-1 to TRBJ1-4; TRBD1, the table's D call, was not compared with the DNA. TRBV21-1 is a recognized pseudogene. The length of the CDR3 is 18 residues. The CDR3 DNA follows: TGTGCCAGCAGCAAACCTTTCGGACAGGGGATGAGGGATGAAAAACTGTTTTTT. Amino acids: CASSKPFGQGMRDEKLFF.

The chain links TRBV5-5 to TRBJ2-3; possibly TRBD2 for D (5 bases). Trimming took off 4 bases at V and 4 bases at J, with 19 bases between the two ends. The CDR3 covers 16 residues. Per germline, CDR1 SGHKS and CDR2 YYEKEE (reference sequence). Written as DNA, the CDR3 is TGTGCCAGCAGCCCGGAGGTAGCCGTAACCGCAGATACGCAGTATTTT. Protein product: CASSPEVAVTADTQYF. Full variable domain (outside the CDR3, taken from reference TRBV5-5 and TRBJ2-3): DAGVTQSPTHLIKTRGQQVTLRCSPISGHKSVSWYQQVLGQGPQFIFQYYEKEERGRGNFPDRFSARQFPNYSSELNVNALLLGDSALYLCASSPEVAVTADTQYFGPGTRLTVL.

This rearrangement joins TRBV10-3 to TRBJ2-7; 7 bases map to TRBD1. The germline gives CDR1 ENHRY, CDR2 SYGVKD. The CDR3 totals 13 residues. With V trimmed by 4 bases and J by 5 bases, 5 bases remained unmatched. The CDR3: CAISVQGLDEQYF. CDR3 DNA sequence: TGTGCCATCAGTGTACAGGGGCTGGACGAGCAGTACTTC.

The V gene is TRBV6-1, the J gene TRBJ1-4; 9 bases map to TRBD1. The CDR3 is 16 residues long. The junction had 5 bases not matched to a gene; V was cut back by 1 base and J by 5 bases. The germline V gene has CDR1 MNHNS and CDR2 SASEGT. The CDR3 sequence is CASSEGAGTGNEKLFF. For the CDR3, the DNA is TGTGCCAGCAGTGAAGGCGCCGGGACAGGGAATGAAAAACTGTTTTTT.